These 23 T cell receptor beta chains were all obtained from the same sample, sequenced in a study of human T cells and chemical hapten exposure. As for time point: pre-sensitization, week 0. Treatment specified: therapeutic diphenylcyclopropenone sensitization with weekly scalp DPC. TCRdb re-derived calls from the RACE reads in MiXCR, one entry per CDR3 protein. The table shows about 53,000 distinct CDR3 sequences, with around 10% occurring only once. The sequenced sample was whole blood, obtained in connection with sensitization to the hapten diphenylcyclopropenone (DPC). The source is a man aged 40-50 years with alopecia areata. Some clones in this sample may be carry-over from other donors' samples.

This clonotype has only a few counts. The chain recombines TRBV28 with TRBJ1-3; D gene uncertain. Germline V gene sequence: CDR1 MDHEN, CDR2 SYDVKM. CDR3 length equals 14 residues. Trimming shortened V by 10 bases and J by 4 bases, and 17 bases separated the two germline ends. CDR3 in amino acids: CATLSPFTGNTIYF. As DNA, the CDR3 is TGTGCCACCCTTAGCCCTTTTACCGGAAACACCATATATTTT.

This clonotype has ten or more counts. V gene TRBV5-5 combines with J gene TRBJ1-1; no reliable D call. Per the germline V gene, CDR1 is SGHKS and CDR2 is YYEKEE (reference sequence). The CDR3 has 12 residues. V was cut by 0 bases and J by 5 bases, with 5 bases left in between. CDR3 DNA sequence: TGTGCCAGCAGCTTGGAGGCTACTGAAGCTTTCTTT. Amino acid sequence: CASSLEATEAFF. The variable domain in full, completed from reference TRBV5-5 and TRBJ1-1, reads DAGVTQSPTHLIKTRGQQVTLRCSPISGHKSVSWYQQVLGQGPQFIFQYYEKEERGRGNFPDRFSARQFPNYSSELNVNALLLGDSALYLCASSLEATEAFFGQGTRLTVV.

V is TRBV28 and J is TRBJ2-1; the D call may be TRBD1 or TRBD2 (5 bases each). The CDR3 has 15 residues. Germline CDR1 and CDR2: MDHEN and SYDVKM. V was cut by 5 bases and J by 6 bases, with 17 bases left in between. The DNA of the CDR3 is TGTGCCAGCAGTCCCCCGGGACCTCTGATCAATGAGCAGTTCTTC. Its protein is CASSPPGPLINEQFF.

The chain employs TRBV3-1 and TRBJ1-2; the D is unclear. Germline assignment: CDR1 LGHDT and CDR2 YNNKEL (reference sequence). Trimming shortened V by 4 bases and J by 4 bases, and 13 bases separated the two germline ends. This CDR3 has 14 residues. CDR3 nucleotide sequence: TGTGCCAGCAGCCCTTTGGACGGAACCTATGGCTACACCTTC. Its protein is CASSPLDGTYGYTF.

This clonotype showed up many times. The rearrangement links TRBV6-1 to TRBJ2-2, with a possible D match to TRBD1 (5 bases). Germline CDR1 reads MNHNS; CDR2 reads SASEGT. The V end was cut by 6 bases, the J end by 6 bases, with 11 bases between. CDR3 length: 13 amino acids. The CDR3 spells CASRGPAAGELFF. For the CDR3, the DNA is TGTGCCAGCAGGGGGCCCGCCGCCGGGGAGCTGTTTTTT.

This clonotype was seen a few times. This rearrangement joins TRBV20-1 to TRBJ2-1; 11 nucleotides line up with TRBD2. The germline CDR1 and CDR2 sequences are DFQATT and SNEGSKA (reference sequence). There are 17 residues in the CDR3. The junction had 10 bases not matched to a gene; V was cut back by 4 bases and J by 2 bases. The CDR3 is CSATGTSGWGAYNEQFF. CDR3 DNA sequence: TGCAGTGCTACCGGGACTAGCGGTTGGGGGGCCTACAATGAGCAGTTCTTC.

This clonotype was counted at least ten times. The J gene is TRBJ2-7, the V gene TRBV27; the D gene is possibly TRBD2 (6 bases). Trimming pared 2 bases from V and 4 bases from J, leaving 15 bases between. The germline V gene encodes CDR1 MNHEY and CDR2 SMNVEV (reference sequence). The CDR3 loop spans 15 amino acids. The CDR3 loop is CASSLGPNGGYEQYF. For the CDR3, the DNA is TGTGCCAGCAGTTTAGGGCCAAACGGAGGGTACGAGCAGTACTTC.

This clonotype came up a few times. This chain connects TRBV4-2 to TRBJ2-1; D gene unclear. V was cut by 0 bases and J by 7 bases, with 4 bases left in between. This CDR3 is built from 12 residues. Per the germline V gene, CDR1 is LGHNA and CDR2 is YNFKEQ. CDR3 sequence reads: CASSQDLNEQFF. The CDR3 bases are TGTGCCAGCAGCCAAGATTTAAATGAGCAGTTCTTC.

Regarding this clonotype: The CDR3 ends on some other residue instead of the conserved phenylalanine or tryptophan, so this is likely a read error. This chain links TRBV27 with TRBJ2-1, with 8 bases identical to TRBD2. The CDR3 loop spans 15 amino acids. CDR1 and CDR2 (germline): MNHEY, SMNVEV (reference sequence). V was clipped by 5 bases and J by 7 bases; unmatched bases: 10. CDR3 bases: TGTGCCAGCAGTCCACAGCGGGAGCAGGCGAATGAGCAGTTCCTC. It codes for CASSPQREQANEQFL.

This clonotype was seen repeatedly, ten times or more. This chain links TRBV4-3 with TRBJ2-7; no clear D gene. This CDR3 is 17 amino acids long. Trimming cost V 2 bases and J 1 base, with 18 bases left between them. Germline V lookup: CDR1 LGHNA, CDR2 YSLEER. The CDR3 bases are TGCGCCAGCAGCCAATTTACCACCGCCCTAGTATCCTACGAGCAGTACTTC. Its translation is CASSQFTTALVSYEQYF.

This clonotype was seen repeatedly, ten times or more. CDR3 region: CASSLGIAGGGTQYF. CDR3 bases: TGTGCCAGCAGCTTGGGTATAGCGGGCGGAGGTACGCAGTATTTT. This chain links TRBV5-4 with TRBJ2-3; 7 bases agree with TRBD2. Trimming removed 0 bases from V and 8 bases from J; junction bases left unmatched: 9. The CDR3 loop spans 15 amino acids. Germline V gene data show CDR1 as SGHNT and CDR2 as YYREEE (reference sequence). Filled out from reference TRBV5-4 and TRBJ2-3, the complete variable domain reads ETGVTQSPTHLIKTRGQQVTLRCSSQSGHNTVSWYQQALGQGPQFIFQYYREEENGRGNFPPRFSGLQFPNYSSELNVNALELDDSALYLCASSLGIAGGGTQYFGPGTRLTVL.

The rearrangement uses TRBV5-4 and TRBJ1-1, with D unresolved. In germline, CDR1 is SGHNT, CDR2 YYREEE (reference sequence). The CDR3 loop spans 14 amino acids. The V and J ends lost 5 bases and 1 base respectively, with 12 bases between them. CDR3 coding DNA: TGTGCCAGCAGGATGCGACCGTCGAACACTGAAGCTTTCTTT. Protein: CASRMRPSNTEAFF. Complete variable domain (other parts from reference TRBV5-4 and TRBJ1-1): ETGVTQSPTHLIKTRGQQVTLRCSSQSGHNTVSWYQQALGQGPQFIFQYYREEENGRGNFPPRFSGLQFPNYSSELNVNALELDDSALYLCASRMRPSNTEAFFGQGTRLTVV.

This clonotype was seen repeatedly, ten times or more. The rearrangement uses TRBV18 and TRBJ2-5; D is uncertain. The CDR3 has 18 residues. The germline V gene has CDR1 KGHSH and CDR2 LQKENI. The V gene lost 4 bases and the J gene lost 2 bases, with 23 bases spanning the gap. CDR3 DNA: TGTGCCAGCTCACTTCGTACTGCGACGTGGGCAGAACAAGAGACCCAGTACTTC. Its protein is CASSLRTATWAEQETQYF.

The chain has TRBV29-1 and TRBJ1-1; D is ambiguous. Germline CDR1 reads SQVTM; CDR2 reads ANQGSEA. The V and J ends lost 7 bases and 5 bases respectively, with 11 bases between them. CDR3 length: 11 amino acids. The CDR3 spells CSAEVSTEAFF. Written as DNA, the CDR3 is TGCAGCGCGGAAGTCAGTACTGAAGCTTTCTTT.

This clonotype showed up just a few times. The chain is built from TRBV20-1 and TRBJ2-5, with 7 bases that match TRBD1. Looked up from germline, CDR1 is DFQATT and CDR2 is SNEGSKA (reference sequence). This CDR3 has 17 residues. The ends lost 0 bases at V and 4 bases at J; junction bases unmatched: 14. Here the CDR3 DNA reads TGCAGTGCTAGAGATCATAAACAGGGGTTACGAGGAGAGACCCAGTACTTC. Its translation: CSARDHKQGLRGETQYF.

DNA for the CDR3: TGCGCCAGCAGCCCCTCGGCGGCTGCGACCTCCTACAATGAGCAGTTCTTC. Its protein product is CASSPSAAATSYNEQFF. This chain uses TRBV4-1 with TRBJ2-1; no clear D gene. Trimming pared 4 bases from V and 0 bases from J, leaving 16 bases between. The CDR3 consists of 17 residues. The germline CDR1 and CDR2 sequences are MGHRA and YSYEKL.

V and J are TRBV7-8 and TRBJ2-1, with TRBD1 matching 9 bases. Germline V lookup: CDR1 SGHVS, CDR2 FQNEAQ. J gave up 7 bases and V 4 bases, and 5 bases lay outside the gene matches. The CDR3 has 14 residues. The CDR3 DNA reads TGTGCCAGCAGCTCGACAGGGGGAACTAATGAGCAGTTCTTC. This gives the protein CASSSTGGTNEQFF.

This sequence joins TRBV7-9 and TRBJ1-1; D not resolved. In germline, CDR1 is SEHNR, CDR2 FQNEAQ (reference sequence). V lost 0 bases and J 3 bases, leaving 11 bases between the germline ends. CDR3 length equals 15 residues. The CDR3 DNA sequence: TGTGCCAGCAGCTTAGCCCTGGGAACGGACACTGAAGCTTTCTTT. Residues: CASSLALGTDTEAFF. Full variable domain (outside the CDR3, taken from reference TRBV7-9 and TRBJ1-1): DTGVSQNPRHKITKRGQNVTFRCDPISEHNRLYWYRQTLGQGPEFLTYFQNEAQLEKSRLLSDRFSAERPKGSFSTLEIQRTEQGDSAMYLCASSLALGTDTEAFFGQGTRLTVV.

Regarding this clonotype: One end of the junction is discordant with germline, which a read error may explain. The V and J genes are TRBV7-8 and TRBJ1-1; weak D call: TRBD1 (5 bases). The CDR3 has 15 residues. CDR1 is SGHVS, CDR2 FQNEAQ, per germline. Here the CDR3 DNA reads TGTGTCAGCAGCTGGGATTTCGGACAGAACACTGAAGCTTTCTTT. Residues: CVSSWDFGQNTEAFF.

This clonotype was seen more than once but under ten times. The rearrangement links TRBV19 to TRBJ2-7; no firm D call. Germline V CDR1 and CDR2: LNHDA, SQIVND (reference sequence). V gave up 5 bases and J gave up 3 bases, with 5 bases separating them. The CDR3 length is 11 residues. The CDR3 here is CASSEDYEQYF. DNA of the CDR3: TGTGCCAGTAGTGAGGACTACGAGCAGTACTTC.

Ten or more counts support this clonotype. This rearrangement joins TRBV11-2 to TRBJ2-2, with unresolved D. This CDR3 has 14 residues. Germline CDR1 and CDR2: SGHAT and FQNNGV. Trimming removed 2 bases from V and 1 base from J, with 5 bases in between. CDR3 sequence reads: CASSLRRNTGELFF. The CDR3 DNA is TGTGCCAGCAGCTTAAGACGGAACACCGGGGAGCTGTTTTTT.

The J gene is TRBJ2-4, the V gene TRBV2; 11 positions agree with TRBD1. This CDR3 has 15 amino acids. Trimming at V came to 3 bases and at J to 9 bases, leaving 7 bases not matched to a gene. Per germline, CDR1 SNHLY and CDR2 FYNNEI. This CDR3 reads CASSDIPGQGVIQYF. In DNA form, the CDR3 reads TGTGCCAGCAGTGATATCCCGGGACAGGGGGTCATTCAGTACTTC. The whole variable domain, remainder taken from reference TRBV2 and TRBJ2-4, is EPEVTQTPSHQVTQMGQEVILRCVPISNHLYFYWYRQILGQKVEFLVSFYNNEISEKSEIFDDQFSVERPDGSNFTLKIRSTKLEDSAMYFCASSDIPGQGVIQYFGAGTRLSVL.

V and J are TRBV20-1 and TRBJ2-1, with D tentatively TRBD1 or TRBD2 (5 bases each). Germline CDR1 and CDR2: DFQATT and SNEGSKA (reference sequence). V gave up 5 bases and J gave up 3 bases, with 17 bases separating them. The CDR3 length is 15 residues. The CDR3 is CSASSGPSLYNEQFF. CDR3 nucleotide sequence: TGCAGTGCTTCCTCGGGACCGTCCCTCTACAATGAGCAGTTCTTC.